These 8 T cell receptor beta chains share one sample of origin, sequenced in a study of lymphopenia after photon versus proton radiotherapy. TCRdb's copy holds only in-frame clones and misses some; the assay was immunoSEQ multiplex PCR. This repertoire shows 55,000 to 70,000 clones, about 90% found once; its top ten account for approximately 11%. The sample was peripheral blood, taken from a patient treated with proton-based radiotherapy. The receptor set was obtained from a man older than 75 with esophageal cancer.

This chain uses TRBV5-6 with TRBJ1-1; D is undetermined. Germline V lookup: CDR1 SGHDT, CDR2 YYEEEE. V shed 1 base and J shed 5 bases, with 9 bases lying between them. The CDR3 spans 13 residues. CDR3 nucleotide sequence: TGTGCCAGCAGCTTGCGCGAAGGGACTGAAGCTTTCTTT. As protein: CASSLREGTEAFF.

This sequence joins TRBV29-1 and TRBJ2-7; 7 nucleotides line up with TRBD1. Losses at the gene ends were 4 bases for V and 3 bases for J; bases not matched to a gene: 3. The germline gives CDR1 SQVTM, CDR2 ANQGSEA. This CDR3 has 12 amino acids. The CDR3 nucleotides read TGCAGCGTTGTTGGGACAGACTACGAGCAGTACTTC. This codes for CSVVGTDYEQYF.

The genes are TRBV7-2 and TRBJ2-7, with 10 bases lining up with TRBD2. The CDR3 is 15 residues long. V was pared by 5 bases and J by 0 bases, with 4 bases of the junction left unmatched. From germline, CDR1 is SGHTA and CDR2 FQGNSA. The CDR3 is CASSPAGGNSYEQYF. The CDR3 DNA follows: TGTGCCAGCAGCCCAGCGGGAGGGAACTCCTACGAGCAGTACTTC.

The genes are TRBV2 and TRBJ2-3; 7 bases align to TRBD2. Germline V gene sequence: CDR1 SNHLY, CDR2 FYNNEI. V lost 4 bases to trimming and J lost 1 base; unmatched junction nucleotides: 5. The length of the CDR3 is 15 residues. The CDR3 DNA sequence: TGTGCCAGCAGTGTAAAACGGGGGGGCACAGATACGCAGTATTTT. This translates into CASSVKRGGTDTQYF.

V gene TRBV2 combines with J gene TRBJ1-5; maybe TRBD1 (5 bases). The CDR3 sequence is 14 residues long. Trimming cost V 1 base and J 7 bases, with 11 bases left between them. Germline assignment: CDR1 SNHLY and CDR2 FYNNEI. The CDR3 here is CASSEGQGLQPQHF. CDR3 bases: TGTGCCAGCAGTGAAGGGCAGGGCCTGCAGCCCCAGCATTTT.

This chain links TRBV10-3 with TRBJ1-1; TRBD1 is a possible D gene (6 bases). V was cut by 10 bases and J by 3 bases, with 15 bases left in between. The CDR3 is 13 amino acids. Germline V gives CDR1 ENHRY, CDR2 SYGVKD. This CDR3 is CATSVEGDTEAFF. CDR3 bases: TGTGCCACCAGCGTGGAGGGGGACACTGAAGCTTTCTTT.

The CDR3 here is CASSLSARGQVGAFF. CDR3 bases: TGTGCCAGCAGCTTATCCGCCCGGGGACAGGTCGGAGCTTTCTTT. This chain links TRBV7-2 with TRBJ1-1, with 8 bases matching TRBD1. The CDR3 length is 15 residues. V trimming: 2 bases; J trimming: 10 bases; junction bases outside the gene matches: 12. Germline lookup yields CDR1 SGHTA and CDR2 FQGNSA.

The chain combines TRBV4-1 with TRBJ2-7; D remains unclear. The germline CDR1 and CDR2 sequences are MGHRA and YSYEKL. The ends were cut back, 0 bases at V and 9 bases at J, with 21 bases in the middle. This CDR3 spans 16 amino acids. The CDR3 DNA sequence: TGCGCCAGCAGCCAAGATACACAGACCCCTCCTACGAGGCAGTACTTC. It encodes CASSQDTQTPPTRQYF.